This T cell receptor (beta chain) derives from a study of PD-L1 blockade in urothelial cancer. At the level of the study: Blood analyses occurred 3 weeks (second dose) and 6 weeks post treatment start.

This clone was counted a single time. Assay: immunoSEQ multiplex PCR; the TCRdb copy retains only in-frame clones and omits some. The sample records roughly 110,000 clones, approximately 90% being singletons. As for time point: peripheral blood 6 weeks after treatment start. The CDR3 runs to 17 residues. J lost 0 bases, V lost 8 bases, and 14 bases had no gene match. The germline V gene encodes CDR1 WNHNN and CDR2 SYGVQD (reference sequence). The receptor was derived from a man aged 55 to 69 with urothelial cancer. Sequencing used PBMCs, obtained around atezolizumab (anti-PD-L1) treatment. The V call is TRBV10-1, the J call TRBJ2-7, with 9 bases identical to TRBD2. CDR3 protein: CASHSGGPDLLSYEQYF. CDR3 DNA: TGCGCCAGCCATAGCGGGGGCCCTGACCTCCTCTCCTACGAGCAGTACTTC.